This is a list of T cell receptor beta chains from one sample in a study of a mutant IDH1 vaccine in newly diagnosed glioma. Their cognate antigens are unknown. Libraries were prepared by immunoSEQ multiplex PCR; TCRdb keeps only in-frame clonotypes and omits some of them. This table holds roughly 110,000 clones, 85% to 90% found once. The sample here was PBMCs, taken from a glioma patient whose treatment included an IDH1 peptide vaccine. The receptor set was obtained from a woman in her fifties or sixties with glioma. Both conserved end residues are part of each CDR3. A D gene is named only where the DNA matches it firmly. For some rows the clone size is stated as once, few or many, or as a class when expanded; others skip it.

V: TRBV7-7
J: TRBJ2-7
D: TRBD2
size: once
CDR3: CASSLGLAGAKEQYF
DNA: TGTGCTAGCAGCTTAGGCCTAGCGGGAGCAAAGGAGCAGTACTTC

V: TRBV2
J: TRBJ1-2
D: .
size: .
CDR3: CASSEALGAGYTF
DNA: TGTGCCAGCAGTGAAGCGCTTGGGGCGGGCTACACCTTC

V: TRBV9
J: TRBJ2-2
D: .
size: .
CDR3: CASRTESGELFF
DNA: TGTGCCAGCAGAACGGAGTCCGGGGAGCTGTTTTTT

V: TRBV30
J: TRBJ2-2
D: .
size: .
CDR3: CAWSVDPATRTGELFF
DNA: TGTGCCTGGAGTGTAGACCCCGCCACTAGGACCGGGGAGCTGTTTTTT

V: TRBV7-3
J: TRBJ1-1
D: .
size: .
CDR3: CASSSSGGATEAFF
DNA: TGTGCCAGCAGCTCCTCTGGGGGGGCCACTGAAGCTTTCTTT

V: TRBV29-1
J: TRBJ2-3
D: .
size: .
CDR3: CSLKGSTDTQYF
DNA: TGCAGCCTGAAGGGCAGCACAGATACGCAGTATTTT

V: TRBV7-8
J: TRBJ2-7
D: .
size: .
CDR3: CASSLDPLGDYEQYF
DNA: TGTGCCAGCAGCTTAGATCCGCTGGGGGACTACGAGCAGTACTTC

V: TRBV18
J: TRBJ1-1
D: .
size: .
CDR3: CASSPIFSGNTEAFF
DNA: TGTGCCAGCTCACCAATCTTCTCCGGGAACACTGAAGCTTTCTTT

V: TRBV18
J: TRBJ2-6
D: TRBD2
size: few
CDR3: CASSPAPSGRTGANVLTF
DNA: TGTGCCAGCTCACCCGCCCCTAGCGGGAGAACCGGGGCCAACGTCCTGACTTTC

V: TRBV10-3
J: TRBJ2-7
D: TRBD2
size: .
CDR3: CATSRGEEQYF
DNA: TGTGCCACTTCTCGGGGGGAGGAGCAGTACTTC

V: TRBV19
J: TRBJ2-7
D: .
size: .
CDR3: CASSLTSSYEQYF
DNA: TGTGCCAGTAGTCTGACAAGCTCCTACGAGCAGTACTTC

V: TRBV6-5
J: TRBJ2-7
D: .
size: .
CDR3: CASSADRMIYEQYF
DNA: TGTGCCAGCAGTGCCGACAGGATGATCTACGAGCAGTACTTC

V: TRBV28
J: TRBJ1-5
D: TRBD1
size: .
CDR3: CASSPPPGGVQPQHF
DNA: TGTGCCAGCAGTCCCCCCCCAGGGGGGGTCCAGCCCCAGCATTTT

V: TRBV4-2
J: TRBJ1-3
D: TRBD1
size: few
CDR3: CASSQDQGAGNTIYF
DNA: TGTGCCAGCAGCCAAGACCAGGGGGCTGGAAACACCATATATTTT

V: TRBV27
J: TRBJ1-2
D: TRBD1
size: .
CDR3: CASSSPGTGDGGYTF
DNA: TGTGCCAGCAGTTCACCCGGGACAGGGGATGGTGGCTACACCTTC

V: TRBV28
J: TRBJ1-5
D: TRBD1
size: .
CDR3: CGSTGGYSNQPQHF
DNA: TGTGGGTCGACAGGGGGGTATAGCAATCAGCCCCAGCATTTT

V: TRBV11-2
J: TRBJ2-5
D: .
size: .
CDR3: CASSSRPGGLQETQYF
DNA: TGTGCCAGCAGCTCCCGTCCCGGGGGCCTCCAAGAGACCCAGTACTTC

V: TRBV30
J: TRBJ2-2
D: .
size: .
CDR3: CAWSTGVGTGGLFF
DNA: TGTGCCTGGAGTACAGGAGTTGGGACCGGGGGGCTGTTTTTT

V: TRBV6-6
J: TRBJ2-1
D: .
size: .
CDR3: CASSARLIRDYNEQFF
DNA: TGTGCCAGCAGCGCAAGACTCATCCGGGACTACAATGAGCAGTTCTTC

V: TRBV5-1
J: TRBJ1-3
D: .
size: .
CDR3: CASNPGTAGNTIYF
DNA: TGCGCCAGCAATCCAGGGACCGCTGGAAACACCATATATTTT

V: TRBV6-1
J: TRBJ2-3
D: TRBD1
size: once
CDR3: CASSESWTGYTDTQYF
DNA: TGTGCCAGCAGTGAATCTTGGACAGGGTACACAGATACGCAGTATTTT

V: TRBV18
J: TRBJ2-3
D: TRBD1
size: .
CDR3: CASSPQQGAGTDTQYF
DNA: TGTGCCAGCTCACCTCAACAGGGGGCGGGAACAGATACGCAGTATTTT

V: TRBV4-1
J: TRBJ2-7
D: TRBD2
size: .
CDR3: CASSQSLAGVSYEQYF
DNA: TGCGCCAGCAGCCAGTCACTAGCGGGAGTCTCCTACGAGCAGTACTTC

V: TRBV6-6
J: TRBJ1-6
D: TRBD1
size: .
CDR3: CASSPIGGGSPLHF
DNA: TGTGCCAGCAGTCCCATAGGGGGCGGATCACCCCTCCACTTT

V: TRBV18
J: TRBJ2-7
D: .
size: .
CDR3: CASSPPRTQSLDEQYF
DNA: TGTGCCAGCTCACCACCGAGGACACAAAGTCTGGACGAGCAGTACTTC

V: TRBV5-4
J: TRBJ2-2
D: TRBD1
size: .
CDR3: CASSAGTGNTGELFF
DNA: TGTGCCAGCAGCGCCGGGACAGGGAACACCGGGGAGCTGTTTTTT

V: TRBV7-2
J: TRBJ2-2
D: .
size: .
CDR3: CASSSTLGTGELFF
DNA: TGTGCCAGCAGCTCTACTCTAGGGACCGGGGAGCTGTTTTTT

V: TRBV28
J: TRBJ2-7
D: .
size: .
CDR3: CASSYSTGGGGEQYF
DNA: TGTGCCAGCAGCTACTCCACCGGAGGAGGGGGGGAGCAGTACTTC

V: TRBV11-2
J: TRBJ1-1
D: TRBD1
size: .
CDR3: CASSKGQFIMNTEAFF
DNA: TGTGCCAGCAGCAAGGGACAGTTTATTATGAACACTGAAGCTTTCTTT

V: TRBV2
J: TRBJ2-1
D: TRBD2
size: .
CDR3: CASTLGTSGQFF
DNA: TGTGCCAGCACCCTGGGGACTAGCGGCCAGTTCTTC

V: TRBV27
J: TRBJ2-1
D: .
size: .
CDR3: CASSLSGRFSYNEQFF
DNA: TGTGCCAGCAGTTTATCAGGACGGTTCTCCTACAATGAGCAGTTCTTC

V: TRBV10-2
J: TRBJ2-2
D: TRBD2
size: .
CDR3: CASSRLAGGRTGELFF
DNA: TGCGCCAGCAGTCGGCTAGCGGGGGGGAGGACCGGGGAGCTGTTTTTT

V: TRBV9
J: TRBJ2-3
D: TRBD2
size: .
CDR3: CASSPTRTSGTPDTQYF
DNA: TGTGCCAGCAGCCCAACCCGGACTAGCGGGACCCCAGATACGCAGTATTTT

V: TRBV7-9
J: TRBJ1-5
D: .
size: .
CDR3: CASSLGLDWREPQHF
DNA: TGTGCCAGCAGCTTAGGTTTGGACTGGCGGGAGCCCCAGCATTTT

V: TRBV7-9
J: TRBJ1-2
D: .
size: .
CDR3: CASSLRDRAGYTF
DNA: TGTGCCAGCAGCCTAAGGGATAGGGCTGGCTACACCTTC

V: TRBV29-1
J: TRBJ2-3
D: TRBD1
size: .
CDR3: CSVTGQGGFTDTQYF
DNA: TGCAGCGTTACAGGACAGGGAGGTTTCACAGATACGCAGTATTTT

V: TRBV30
J: TRBJ2-2
D: TRBD2
size: .
CDR3: CAWSIPGLAAGELFF
DNA: TGTGCCTGGAGTATTCCGGGACTAGCGGCCGGGGAGCTGTTTTTT

V: TRBV6-6
J: TRBJ1-3
D: .
size: few
CDR3: CASSSAGVNGNTIYF
DNA: TGTGCCAGCAGCTCCGCGGGGGTGAATGGAAACACCATATATTTT

V: TRBV5-8
J: TRBJ2-1
D: .
size: .
CDR3: CASSLSNYEQFF
DNA: TGTGCCAGCAGCTTGTCGAATTATGAGCAGTTCTTC

V: TRBV7-9
J: TRBJ2-7
D: .
size: .
CDR3: CASTPSRYEQYF
DNA: TGTGCCAGCACCCCGAGCAGGTACGAGCAGTACTTC